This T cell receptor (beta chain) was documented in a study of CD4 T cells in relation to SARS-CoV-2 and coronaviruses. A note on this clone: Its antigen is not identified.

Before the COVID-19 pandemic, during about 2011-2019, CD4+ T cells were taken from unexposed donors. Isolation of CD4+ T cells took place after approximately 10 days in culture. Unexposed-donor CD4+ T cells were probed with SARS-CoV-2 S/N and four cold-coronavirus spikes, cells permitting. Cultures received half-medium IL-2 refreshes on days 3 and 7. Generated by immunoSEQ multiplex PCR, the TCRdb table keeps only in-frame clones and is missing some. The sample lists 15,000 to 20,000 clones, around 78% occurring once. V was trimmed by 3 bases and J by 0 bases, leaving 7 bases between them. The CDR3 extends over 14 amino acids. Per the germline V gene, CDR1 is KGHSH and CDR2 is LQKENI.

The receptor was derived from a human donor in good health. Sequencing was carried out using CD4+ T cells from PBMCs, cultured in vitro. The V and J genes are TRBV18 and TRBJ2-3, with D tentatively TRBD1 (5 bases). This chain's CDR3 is CASSPTASTDTQYF. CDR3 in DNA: TGTGCCAGCTCACCGACAGCTAGCACAGATACGCAGTATTTT.